This TCR beta chain appears in the sequencing data of a study of T cells in Graves' hyperthyroidism and ophthalmopathy. Broader study findings: A 13 V-J model separated ophthalmopathy from stable hyperthyroidism. Appearing also in blood were most of the thyroid clonotypes expanded above 0.001.

Authors of the study amplified TCR beta CDR3 regions from RNA transcripts. An initial round of RT-PCR targeting the TCR CDR3 relied on the HTBI primer set. TCRdb analysed the multiplex PCR reads with MiXCR anew, one entry per CDR3 protein. The sample has roughly 700,000 distinct CDR3 sequences; approximately 36% are singletons. This CDR3 is 12 amino acids long. The V and J ends lost 4 bases and 7 bases, in that order; junction bases with no gene match: 4. CDR1 is SQVTM, CDR2 ANQGSEA, per germline. As regards this clonotype: The antigen remains unidentified.

Sample: blood. This sequence originates from a middle-aged woman with Graves' hyperthyroidism. J is TRBJ1-1 and V is TRBV29-1, with 9 bases identical to TRBD1. The CDR3 spells CSVGQGDSEAFF. The DNA of the CDR3 is TGCAGCGTTGGACAGGGGGACAGTGAAGCTTTCTTT.